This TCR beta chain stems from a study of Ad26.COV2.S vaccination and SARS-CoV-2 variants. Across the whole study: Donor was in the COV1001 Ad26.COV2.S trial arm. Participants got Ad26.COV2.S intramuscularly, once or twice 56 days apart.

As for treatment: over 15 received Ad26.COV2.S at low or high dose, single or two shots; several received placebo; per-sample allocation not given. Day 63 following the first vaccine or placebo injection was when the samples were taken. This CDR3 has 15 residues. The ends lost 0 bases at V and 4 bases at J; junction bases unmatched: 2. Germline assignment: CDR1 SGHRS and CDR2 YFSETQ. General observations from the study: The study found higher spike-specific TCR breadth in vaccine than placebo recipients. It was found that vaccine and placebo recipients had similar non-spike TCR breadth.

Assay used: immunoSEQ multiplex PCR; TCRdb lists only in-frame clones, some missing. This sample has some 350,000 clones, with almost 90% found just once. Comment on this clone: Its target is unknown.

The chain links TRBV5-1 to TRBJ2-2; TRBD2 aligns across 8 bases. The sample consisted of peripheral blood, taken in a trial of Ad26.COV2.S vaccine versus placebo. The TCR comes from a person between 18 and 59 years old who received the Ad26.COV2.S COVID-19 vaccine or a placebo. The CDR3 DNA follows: TGCGCCAGCAGCTTGGTTAGCGGGGCCACCGGGGAGCTGTTTTTT. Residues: CASSLVSGATGELFF.